One TCR beta chain is described in this entry. Its antigen remains unknown. This sample was included in a study of monozygotic twins with inflammatory bowel disease. From germline, CDR1 is MGHRA and CDR2 YSYEKL. The CDR3 loop spans 16 amino acids. General study points: No distinction between different T cell subtypes was possible.

TCRdb reprocessed the 5' RACE reads; each CDR3 protein has one entry and no DNA is given. This specimen shows 150,000 to 200,000 distinct CDR3 sequences; the ten leading clones hold less than 7.5%. Each donor supplied about 2.5 ml of blood. This chain links TRBV4-1 with TRBJ1-4. Sequenced material: blood. The receptor comes from a human donor with ulcerative colitis or Crohn's disease, or a healthy co-twin of an affected twin (not recorded which). CDR3 amino acids: CASSQGAGRDREKLFF.